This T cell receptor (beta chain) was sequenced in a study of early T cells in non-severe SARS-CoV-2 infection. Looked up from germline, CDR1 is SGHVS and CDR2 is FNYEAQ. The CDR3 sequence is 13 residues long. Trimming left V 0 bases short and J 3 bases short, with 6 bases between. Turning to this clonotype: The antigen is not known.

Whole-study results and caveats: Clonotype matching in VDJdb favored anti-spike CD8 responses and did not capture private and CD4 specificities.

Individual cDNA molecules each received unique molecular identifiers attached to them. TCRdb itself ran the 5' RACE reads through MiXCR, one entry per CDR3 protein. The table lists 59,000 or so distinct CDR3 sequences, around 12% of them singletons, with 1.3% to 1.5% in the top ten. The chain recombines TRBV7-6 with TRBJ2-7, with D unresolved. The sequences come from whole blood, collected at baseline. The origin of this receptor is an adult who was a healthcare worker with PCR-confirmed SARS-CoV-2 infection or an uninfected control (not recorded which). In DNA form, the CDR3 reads TGTGCCAGCAGCTTAGCGAGCAGCTACGAGCAGTACTTC. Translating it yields CASSLASSYEQYF. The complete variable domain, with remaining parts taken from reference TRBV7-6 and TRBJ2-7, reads GAGVSQSPRYKVTKRGQDVALRCDPISGHVSLYWYRQALGQGPEFLTYFNYEAQQDKSGLPNDRFSAERPEGSISTLTIQRTEQRDSAMYRCASSLASSYEQYFGPGTRLTVT.